The rows below give T cell receptor beta chains drawn from one sample of a study of patients and donors after allogeneic stem cell transplantation. TCRdb recomputed calls from the RT-PCR reads with MiXCR, one row per CDR3 protein. This sample has roughly 230,000 distinct CDR3 sequences; around an eighth occur once, and the top ten carry around 10%. Sequencing input: blood, either unsorted or a sorted T cell fraction (not recorded which). These receptors were taken from a human donor who was either an allogeneic HSCT recipient or a stem cell or donor lymphocyte infusion donor (not recorded which). It is not recorded whose cells these are; they may come from a transplant donor. Each CDR3 is given with its conserved first and last residue. Fields, in order: V gene, D gene, clone size, J gene, CDR3 DNA, CDR3 protein. A D gene is named only where the DNA matches it firmly. Size is omitted from some rows. Given values are once, few, many or a class for expanded clones.

>TRBV12-3/TRBV12-4|TRBD1|once|TRBJ2-5
TGTGCCAGCAGTTACCCCGGGACAGTTAAGACCCAGTACTTC
CASSYPGTVKTQYF
>TRBV29-1|TRBD2|many|TRBJ2-5
TGCAGCGTTGAAGACCTCCCGGGACTAGCCCCAGAGACCCAGTACTTC
CSVEDLPGLAPETQYF
>TRBV19|TRBD2|few|TRBJ2-1
TGTGCCAGTAGTATTCAGCGGGGGGAAACCTACAATGAGCAGTTCTTC
CASSIQRGETYNEQFF
>TRBV5-1|TRBD1|many|TRBJ2-7
TGCGCCAGCAGCTGGGGGACAGCAACCTACGAGCAGTACTTC
CASSWGTATYEQYF
>TRBV11-2|NA|few|TRBJ1-1
TGTGCCAGCAGCCACTCGAGTGGAGCTTTCTTT
CASSHSSGAFF
>TRBV5-6|NA|NA|TRBJ1-2
TGTGCCAGCAGCTTGGGCAGGCTACTTGGCTACACCTTC
CASSLGRLLGYTF
>TRBV3-1|NA|few|TRBJ1-1
TGTGCCAGCAGCCCGGCGATGAACACTGAAGCTTTCTTT
CASSPAMNTEAFF
>TRBV2|NA|many|TRBJ2-2
TGTGCCAGCAGGGAACAAACTGTGCGCGGCGGGGAGCTGTTTTTT
CASREQTVRGGELFF
>TRBV6-1|NA|few|TRBJ1-1
TGTGCCAGCAGGTCTCAGGGGCGCAAGAACACTGAAGCTTTCTTT
CASRSQGRKNTEAFF
>TRBV11-2|NA|few|TRBJ2-5
TGTGCCAGCAGCCCCCCCCCCCGTGAGACCCAGTACTTC
CASSPPPRETQYF
>TRBV20-1|TRBD1|NA|TRBJ1-3
TGCAGTGCCCAGACAGGGGGCACTGGAAACACCATATATTTT
CSAQTGGTGNTIYF
>TRBV19|NA|few|TRBJ2-3
TGTGCCAGTAAAATGAGCGGTACAGATACGCAGTATTTT
CASKMSGTDTQYF
>TRBV10-3|NA|NA|TRBJ1-1
TGTGCCATCAGTGACCTCGGGGGGCACACTGAAGCTTTCTTT
CAISDLGGHTEAFF
>TRBV7-6|TRBD1|NA|TRBJ1-5
TGTGCCAGCAGCTTAGCAGGCCAGGGGGTCGAGCCCCAGCATTTT
CASSLAGQGVEPQHF
>TRBV5-1|NA|few|TRBJ1-3
TGCGCCAGCAGCTTGGGTCTAGGTGGAAACACCATATATTTT
CASSLGLGGNTIYF
>TRBV7-2|NA|NA|TRBJ2-7
TGTGCCAGCAGCTTAGGGGTTGGCGGGGAGCAGTACTTC
CASSLGVGGEQYF
>TRBV19|TRBD1|NA|TRBJ2-7
TGTGCCAGTACCATGGGGACAGGGGTTTCCGAGCAGTACTTC
CASTMGTGVSEQYF
>TRBV5-1|NA|NA|TRBJ2-3
TGCGCCAGCAGCTTGGAGGTCGTAGATACGCAGTATTTT
CASSLEVVDTQYF
>TRBV18|TRBD2|few|TRBJ2-3
TGTGCCAGCTCACCAGGCGGCGGGGGGAGCACAGATACGCAGTATTTT
CASSPGGGGSTDTQYF
>TRBV14|NA|many|TRBJ2-7
TGTGCCAGCAGCCAAGCGCGGGAGCAGTACTTC
CASSQAREQYF
>TRBV10-3|NA|few|TRBJ2-5
TGTGCCATCAGTGTCAGGGAGGAGACCCAGTACTTC
CAISVREETQYF
>TRBV3-1|NA|NA|TRBJ1-4
TGTGCCAGCAGCCAAGTGTGGGGGGCGGGTGAAAAACTGTTTTTT
CASSQVWGAGEKLFF
>TRBV15|NA|many|TRBJ1-4
TGTGCCACCAGCAGAGACCGGGTCGAAAAACTGTTTTTT
CATSRDRVEKLFF
>TRBV20-1|NA|many|TRBJ2-3
TGCAGTGCGACGAGAGGCACAGATACGCAGTATTTT
CSATRGTDTQYF
>TRBV19|NA|NA|TRBJ1-2
TGTGCCAGTAGTATCCCAGGGAACTATGGCTACACCTTC
CASSIPGNYGYTF
>TRBV12-3/TRBV12-4|TRBD1|many|TRBJ1-1
TGTGCCAGCAGTGACCCGGGACAGGGGGTGAACACTGAAGCTTTCTTT
CASSDPGQGVNTEAFF
>TRBV11-3|NA|NA|TRBJ2-2
TGTGCCAGCAGCTTAGACGTCGGATCACCCGGGGAGCTGTTTTTT
CASSLDVGSPGELFF
>TRBV20-1|NA|many|TRBJ1-6
TGCAGTGCCGGACCGGGACTAAGGAATTCACCCCTCCACTTT
CSAGPGLRNSPLHF
>TRBV3-1|NA|few|TRBJ1-1
TGTGCCAGCAGCCAAGATTTAGGGTGGGACACTGAAGCTTTCTTT
CASSQDLGWDTEAFF
>TRBV20-1|NA|few|TRBJ2-7
TGCAGTGCTAGAACGCTAAGTGCCTACGAGCAGTACTTC
CSARTLSAYEQYF
>TRBV4-3|NA|NA|TRBJ2-7
TGCGCCAGCAGCCAAGAACCTGGCACAGGGCCCTACGAGCAGTACTTC
CASSQEPGTGPYEQYF
>TRBV4-2|NA|NA|TRBJ1-5
TGTGCCAGCAGCCAAGAGGGCAGGAACAATCAGCCCCAGCATTTT
CASSQEGRNNQPQHF
>TRBV24-1|TRBD1|few|TRBJ2-4
TGTGCCACCAGTGAAGGGGGCGCCAAAAACATTCAGTACTTC
CATSEGGAKNIQYF
>TRBV5-1|NA|NA|TRBJ1-1
TGCGCCAGCAGCTTGGCCAGCATGAACACTGAAGCTTTCTTT
CASSLASMNTEAFF
>TRBV11-2|TRBD1|NA|TRBJ2-1
TGTGCCAGCAGCTATGGGGACAGACAGTACAATGAGCAGTTCTTC
CASSYGDRQYNEQFF
>TRBV6-1|TRBD1|NA|TRBJ1-4
TGTGCCAGCAGTAAAGGGACAGCAACTAATGAAAAACTGTTTTTT
CASSKGTATNEKLFF
>TRBV11-2|NA|many|TRBJ2-2
TGTGCCAGCAGCCAATACGGATCTAACACCGGGGAGCTGTTTTTT
CASSQYGSNTGELFF
>TRBV21-1|NA|NA|TRBJ1-5
TGTGCCAGCAGCAAAGGGGAGGGTGAAGGGACGCAGCCCCAGCATTTT
CASSKGEGEGTQPQHF
>TRBV11-1|NA|NA|TRBJ2-2
TGTGCCAGCAGCTTAGGCCCCGGGGAGCTGTTTTTT
CASSLGPGELFF
>TRBV2|NA|NA|TRBJ2-3
TGTGCCAGCACCGCGGACTTCAGCACAGATACGCAGTATTTT
CASTADFSTDTQYF
>TRBV27|NA|few|TRBJ1-5
TGTGCCAGCAGTTTGGGGGGCCAGGGCAATCAGCCCCAGCATTTT
CASSLGGQGNQPQHF
>TRBV6-1|TRBD1|many|TRBJ1-2
TGTGCCAGCAGCTTGACAGGGGACTATGGCTACACCTTC
CASSLTGDYGYTF
>TRBV12-3/TRBV12-4|NA|many|TRBJ1-4
TGTGCCAGCAGGCCCTTCACTGGTAATAATGAAAAACTGTTTTTT
CASRPFTGNNEKLFF
>TRBV7-2|NA|NA|TRBJ2-2
TGTGCCAGCAGCCCCTCCGGGAACAAGAACACCGGGGAGCTGTTTTTT
CASSPSGNKNTGELFF
>TRBV15|TRBD2|few|TRBJ2-3
TGTGCCACCAGCAGAGGGACTAGCTCTTCCACAGATACGCAGTATTTT
CATSRGTSSSTDTQYF
>TRBV7-2|NA|NA|TRBJ1-5
TGTGCCAGCAGCCATTCGGGGTACAGTCAGCCCCAGCATTTT
CASSHSGYSQPQHF
>TRBV7-6|NA|NA|TRBJ1-3
TGTGCCAGCAGCCATTCGGGCTCTGGAAACACCATATATTTT
CASSHSGSGNTIYF
>TRBV4-2|NA|NA|TRBJ2-1
TGTGCCAGCAGCCAAGATCGCTGGAACTCCTACAATGAGCAGTTCTTC
CASSQDRWNSYNEQFF
>TRBV7-9|NA|few|TRBJ1-2
TGTGCCAGCAGCTCCACCCACCCCGCCGGCGGCTACACCTTC
CASSSTHPAGGYTF
>TRBV7-2|NA|NA|TRBJ2-1
TGTGCCAGCACCCAAACCTATGAGCAGTTCTTC
CASTQTYEQFF
>TRBV9|TRBD2|NA|TRBJ2-3
TGTGCCAGCAGCGTAGACGCCAGCGGGGGCACAGATACGCAGTATTTT
CASSVDASGGTDTQYF
>TRBV14|NA|NA|TRBJ2-7
TGTGCCAGCAGCCAGAGGGGTGGGCAGTACTTC
CASSQRGGQYF
>TRBV6-1|TRBD1|NA|TRBJ2-5
TGTGCCAGCACCTCATCGACAGGGCGAGAGACCCAGTACTTC
CASTSSTGRETQYF
>TRBV5-1|TRBD2|NA|TRBJ2-7
TGCGCCAGCAGCTTGGTCCCTAGCGGGGGGTTAACCTACGAGCAGTACTTC
CASSLVPSGGLTYEQYF
>TRBV20-1|TRBD2|NA|TRBJ2-3
TGCAGTGCTAGAGCACGAACGCGGGGGGCCGACACAGATACGCAGTATTTT
CSARARTRGADTDTQYF
>TRBV20-1|NA|many|TRBJ1-5
TGCAGTGCTAGGCCGCAGGGTGCAGGACAGCCCCAGCATTTT
CSARPQGAGQPQHF
>TRBV9|NA|NA|TRBJ2-7
TGTGCCAGCAGCGTGGGTTGGGGTTCTTCCTACGAGCAGTACTTC
CASSVGWGSSYEQYF
>TRBV7-9|NA|NA|TRBJ2-3
TGTGCCAGCAGCTTAGCGCTGGCGGACGGTCCCACAGATACGCAGTATTTT
CASSLALADGPTDTQYF
>TRBV20-1|TRBD2|NA|TRBJ2-3
TGCAGTGCTAGGCCCGGGACTAGCGGGGTAGATACGCAGTATTTT
CSARPGTSGVDTQYF